Included here is one T cell receptor beta chain sequence, with context. TCRdb recomputed calls from the 5' RACE reads with MiXCR, one row per CDR3 protein. Among 15,000 or so distinct CDR3 sequences listed, 20% to 25% were seen once. This entry belongs to a study of spatial heterogeneity in lung cancer. The V gene lost 1 base and the J gene lost 6 bases, with 11 bases spanning the gap. Germline CDR1 and CDR2: LGHDT and YNNKEL (reference sequence). The CDR3 contains 14 residues. Stated time point: sample taken at primary tumor resection. Sequencing was performed on whole RNA extracted from tumor and nontumor lung tissue, or from frozen PBMC, and the material was left unsorted.

This clonotype was obtained from a female donor with early-stage non-small cell lung cancer. Sample: PBMCs, taken at surgery. V and J are TRBV3-1 and TRBJ2-3; tentatively, D is TRBD2 (6 bases). This CDR3 reads CASSQVGGIDTQYF. The CDR3 DNA is TGTGCCAGCAGCCAAGTCGGAGGGATTGATACGCAGTATTTT.